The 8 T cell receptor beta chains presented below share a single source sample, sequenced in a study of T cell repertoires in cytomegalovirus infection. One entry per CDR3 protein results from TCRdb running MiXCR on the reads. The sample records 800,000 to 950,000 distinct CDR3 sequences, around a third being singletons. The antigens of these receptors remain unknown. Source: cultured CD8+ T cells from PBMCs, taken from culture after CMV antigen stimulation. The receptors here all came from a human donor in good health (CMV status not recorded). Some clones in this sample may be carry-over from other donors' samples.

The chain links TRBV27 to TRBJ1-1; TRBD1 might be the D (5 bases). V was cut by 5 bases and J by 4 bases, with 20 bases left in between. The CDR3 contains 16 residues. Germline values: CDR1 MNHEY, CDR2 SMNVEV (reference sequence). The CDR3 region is CASSALGTFGGTEAFF. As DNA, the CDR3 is TGTGCCAGCAGTGCTCTGGGGACTTTTGGAGGCACTGAAGCTTTCTTT.

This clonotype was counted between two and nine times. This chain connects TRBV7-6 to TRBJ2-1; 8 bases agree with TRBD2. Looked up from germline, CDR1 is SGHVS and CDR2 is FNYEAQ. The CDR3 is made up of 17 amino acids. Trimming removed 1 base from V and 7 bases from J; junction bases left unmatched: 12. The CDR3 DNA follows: TGTGCCAGCAGCTTAGAATCGACGGGGGGGGCCAGGAATGAGCAGTTCTTC. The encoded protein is CASSLESTGGARNEQFF.

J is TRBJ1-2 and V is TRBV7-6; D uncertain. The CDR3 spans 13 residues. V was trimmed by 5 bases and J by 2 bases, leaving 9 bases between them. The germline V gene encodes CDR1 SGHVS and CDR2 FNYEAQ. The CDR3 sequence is CASSRTENYGYTF. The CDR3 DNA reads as TGTGCCAGCAGCCGGACGGAGAACTATGGCTACACCTTC.

CDR3 loop: CASSLLPDRGREQYF. CDR3 nucleotide sequence: TGTGCCAGCAGCTTGTTGCCGGACAGGGGGCGTGAGCAGTACTTC. The V gene is TRBV5-5, the J gene TRBJ2-7; TRBD1 agrees at 11 bases. The CDR3 loop spans 15 amino acids. V lost 1 base and J lost 7; bases outside the gene matches: 7. CDR1 is SGHKS and CDR2 is YYEKEE in the germline V gene (reference sequence).

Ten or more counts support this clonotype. DNA for the CDR3: TGTGCCAGCAGAAAAATCGGACAGTCACCCTACGAGCAGTACTTC. Its translation: CASRKIGQSPYEQYF. The V and J genes are TRBV7-2 and TRBJ2-7; the D gene is possibly TRBD1 (6 bases). The CDR3 sequence is 15 residues long. Germline V gives CDR1 SGHTA, CDR2 FQGNSA. V lost 6 bases to trimming and J lost 2 bases, with 17 bases between them.

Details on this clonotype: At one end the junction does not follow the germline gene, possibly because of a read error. The DNA of the CDR3 is TGTGCTAGCAGCTTAACTAGCGGGGCCAATGAGCAGTTCTTC. It yields the protein CASSLTSGANEQFF. The rearrangement uses TRBV7-6 and TRBJ2-1; 10 bases are a match to TRBD2. Germline V lookup: CDR1 SGHVS, CDR2 FNYEAQ. The CDR3 is made up of 14 amino acids.

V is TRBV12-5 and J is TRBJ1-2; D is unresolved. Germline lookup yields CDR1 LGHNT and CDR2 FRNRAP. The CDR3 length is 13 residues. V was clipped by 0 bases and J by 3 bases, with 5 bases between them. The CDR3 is CASGLVQYYGYTF. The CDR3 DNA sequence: TGTGCTAGTGGTTTGGTCCAGTACTATGGCTACACCTTC.

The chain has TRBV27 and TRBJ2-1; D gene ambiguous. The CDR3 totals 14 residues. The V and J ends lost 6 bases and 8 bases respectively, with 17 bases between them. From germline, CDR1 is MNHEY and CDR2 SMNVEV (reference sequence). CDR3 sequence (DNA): TGTGCCAGCAGACGTTCATATGGACGGGATGAGCAGTTCTTC. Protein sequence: CASRRSYGRDEQFF.